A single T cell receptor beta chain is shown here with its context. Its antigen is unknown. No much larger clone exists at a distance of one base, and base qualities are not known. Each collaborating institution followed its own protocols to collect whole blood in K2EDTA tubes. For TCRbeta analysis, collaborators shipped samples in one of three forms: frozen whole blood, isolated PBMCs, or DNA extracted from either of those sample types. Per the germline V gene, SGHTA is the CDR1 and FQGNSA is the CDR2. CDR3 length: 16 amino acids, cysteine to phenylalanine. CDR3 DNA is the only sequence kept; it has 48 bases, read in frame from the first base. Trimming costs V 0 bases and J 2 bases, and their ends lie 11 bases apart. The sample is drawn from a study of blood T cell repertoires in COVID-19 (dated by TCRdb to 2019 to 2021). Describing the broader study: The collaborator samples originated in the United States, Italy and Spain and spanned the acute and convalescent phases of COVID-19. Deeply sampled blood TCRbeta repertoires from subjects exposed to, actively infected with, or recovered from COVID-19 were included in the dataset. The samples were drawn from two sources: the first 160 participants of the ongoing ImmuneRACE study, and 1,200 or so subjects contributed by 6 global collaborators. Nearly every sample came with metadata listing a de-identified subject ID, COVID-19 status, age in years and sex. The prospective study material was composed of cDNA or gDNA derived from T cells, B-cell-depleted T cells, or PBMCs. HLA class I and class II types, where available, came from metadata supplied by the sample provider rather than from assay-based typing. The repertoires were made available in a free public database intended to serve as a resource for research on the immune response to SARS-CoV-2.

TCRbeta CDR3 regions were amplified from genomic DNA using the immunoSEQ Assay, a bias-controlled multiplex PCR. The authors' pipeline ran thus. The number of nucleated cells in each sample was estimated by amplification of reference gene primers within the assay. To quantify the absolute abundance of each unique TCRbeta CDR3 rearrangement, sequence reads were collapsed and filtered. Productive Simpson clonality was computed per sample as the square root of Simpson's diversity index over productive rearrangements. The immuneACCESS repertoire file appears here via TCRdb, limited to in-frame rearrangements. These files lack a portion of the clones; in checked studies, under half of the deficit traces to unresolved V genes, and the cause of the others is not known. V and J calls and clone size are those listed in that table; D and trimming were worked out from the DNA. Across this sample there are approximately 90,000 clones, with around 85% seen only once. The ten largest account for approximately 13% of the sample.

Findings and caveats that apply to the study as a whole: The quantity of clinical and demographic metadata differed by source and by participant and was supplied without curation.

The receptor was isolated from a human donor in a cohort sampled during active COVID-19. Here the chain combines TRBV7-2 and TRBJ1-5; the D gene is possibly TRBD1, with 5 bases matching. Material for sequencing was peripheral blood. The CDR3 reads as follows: CASSLAGGGGNQPQHF. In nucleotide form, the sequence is TGTGCCAGCAGCTTAGCGGGGGGTGGGGGCAATCAGCCCCAGCATTTT.